This T cell receptor beta chain was captured by sequencing in a study of T cells in Graves' hyperthyroidism and ophthalmopathy. This CDR3 is 16 amino acids long. Trimming cost V 4 bases and J 5 bases; bases outside gene matches: 9. Germline assignment: CDR1 SGHRS and CDR2 YFSETQ. The investigators amplified TCR beta CDR3 regions from RNA transcripts. First-round RT-PCR targeting the TCR CDR3 was performed with the HTBI primer set. TCRdb itself ran the multiplex PCR reads through MiXCR, one entry per CDR3 protein. The sample has some 500,000 distinct CDR3 sequences, around a quarter seen once. This clonotype was seen many times.

The sample was blood. This clonotype was sampled from a woman under 40 with Graves' ophthalmopathy. The rearrangement links TRBV5-1 to TRBJ2-2, with 9 bases aligning to TRBD1. The DNA of the CDR3 is TGCGCCAGCAGCCCGGGACAGGGTATGGGGACCGGGGAGCTGTTTTTT. This gives the protein CASSPGQGMGTGELFF.